The rows below give T cell receptor beta chains drawn from one sample of a study of T-cell memory formation after mild COVID-19. From the 5' RACE reads, TCRdb called clonotypes with MiXCR, one entry per CDR3 protein. The table records 500,000 to 650,000 distinct CDR3 sequences, less than 25% of them present only once. Sequencing was performed on PBMCs or a T cell subset sorted from them (not recorded which). The receptors derive from an adult woman who had mild COVID-19 (a few samples of this study predate the infection). Cell type and time point are not known. CDR3s include the opening cysteine and the closing phenylalanine or tryptophan. The order of the fields is J gene, CDR3 length, clone size, D gene, V gene, CDR3 DNA, CDR3 protein. The D gene is left open where the match is weak. Clone size is shown for a subset of rows, as once, few, many or a class of expanded clone.

TRBJ2-1 | 15 | few | NA | TRBV27 | TGTGCCAGCAGTTCGGAAAATCCCTCCTACAATGAGCAGTTCTTC | CASSSENPSYNEQFF
TRBJ2-6 | 17 | few | TRBD1 | TRBV5-1 | TGCGCCAGCAGCCACCGGGACAGGTTCGCTGGGGCCAACGTCCTGACTTTC | CASSHRDRFAGANVLTF
TRBJ2-1 | 17 | few | TRBD1 | TRBV4-1 | TGCGCCAGCAGCCAATCAACCGGGACAGGAAAGTACAATGAGCAGTTCTTC | CASSQSTGTGKYNEQFF
TRBJ1-1 | 17 | NA | NA | TRBV25-1 | TGTGCCAGCAGTGCCGGACCCGGGGACACGGTGAACACTGAAGCTTTCTTT | CASSAGPGDTVNTEAFF
TRBJ2-3 | 16 | few | NA | TRBV9 | TGTGCCAGCAGCGTAGGGGGGAGGTTGGGACTGATCACGCAGTATTTT | CASSVGGRLGLITQYF
TRBJ1-1 | 14 | few | TRBD1 | TRBV5-1 | TGCGCCACCCAAACCGGGACAGGGAACACTGAAGCTTTCTTT | CATQTGTGNTEAFF
TRBJ2-5 | 13 | NA | NA | TRBV20-1 | TGCAGTGCTCGCAGGGCAAGCTCGGAGACCCAGTACTTC | CSARRASSETQYF
TRBJ2-1 | 18 | NA | TRBD2 | TRBV24-1 | TGTGCCACCAGTAGTAGGGGACGTGGGACTAGCGGAATCAATGAGCAGTTCTTC | CATSSRGRGTSGINEQFF
TRBJ2-3 | 15 | few | NA | TRBV11-2 | TGTGCCAGCAGCTTATCAGGGGCGAAAACAGATACGCAGTATTTT | CASSLSGAKTDTQYF
TRBJ2-7 | 15 | NA | TRBD2 | TRBV3-1 | TGTGCCAGCAGCCAAGATCAGGGCGGGGGCTACGAGCAGTACTTC | CASSQDQGGGYEQYF
TRBJ2-1 | 17 | few | NA | TRBV5-6 | TGTGCCAGCAGCTTTTCCCCCGACAGTTCTACCTACAATGAGCAGTTCTTC | CASSFSPDSSTYNEQFF
TRBJ1-1 | 15 | NA | NA | TRBV11-2 | TGTGCCAGCAGCGCAATCACCACAGGGTCTCCTGAAGCTTTCTTT | CASSAITTGSPEAFF
TRBJ2-5 | 14 | NA | NA | TRBV27 | TGTGCCAGCAGTCCCCAGCGTGAGGGAGAGACCCAGTACTTC | CASSPQREGETQYF
TRBJ2-3 | 13 | NA | NA | TRBV14 | TGTGCCAGCAGTCCCTGGGACACAGATACGCGGTATTTT | CASSPWDTDTRYF
TRBJ1-1 | 12 | few | NA | TRBV20-1 | TGCAGTGCTAGAGGGGGGAGGACTGAAGCTTTCTTT | CSARGGRTEAFF
TRBJ2-7 | 15 | few | TRBD1 | TRBV4-3 | TGCGCCAGCAGCCAAACTGACAGGGGATCCTACGAGCAGTACTTC | CASSQTDRGSYEQYF
TRBJ1-1 | 14 | many | NA | TRBV5-1 | TGCGCCAGCAGCTTAAGCAGGATGAACACTGAAGCTTTCTTT | CASSLSRMNTEAFF
TRBJ2-7 | 13 | NA | NA | TRBV27 | TGTGCCAGCAGTTTATCGGCGAGTTACGAGCAGTACTTC | CASSLSASYEQYF
TRBJ1-2 | 13 | NA | NA | TRBV6-2/TRBV6-3 | TGTGCCAGCAGCAGCCTCACTTTCTATGGCTACACCTTC | CASSSLTFYGYTF
TRBJ2-1 | 13 | NA | NA | TRBV12-3/TRBV12-4 | TGTGCCAGCAGTTTGGCTAGTTTAGTTGAGCAGTTCTTC | CASSLASLVEQFF
TRBJ1-2 | 15 | few | TRBD1 | TRBV4-3 | TGCGCCAGCAGCCAAGATCAGGGGGCGGGAGTAGGCTACACCTTC | CASSQDQGAGVGYTF
TRBJ1-1 | 17 | few | NA | TRBV7-6 | TGTGCCAGCAGCCCGGGCCTGGCAGTCTTTATGAACACTGAAGCTTTCTTT | CASSPGLAVFMNTEAFF
TRBJ2-2 | 14 | few | NA | TRBV5-1 | TGCGCCAGCAGGGTCCTGATGAACACCGGGGAGCTGTTTTTT | CASRVLMNTGELFF
TRBJ1-2 | 15 | NA | TRBD1 | TRBV20-1 | TGCAGTGCCTCCGGGACAGGGGCATCTAACTATGGCTACACCTTC | CSASGTGASNYGYTF
TRBJ2-3 | 14 | NA | TRBD1 | TRBV6-5 | TGTGCCAGCAGTTACGACAGGGGTAAAGATACGCAGTATTTT | CASSYDRGKDTQYF
TRBJ1-1 | 13 | NA | NA | TRBV2 | TGTGCCTGGCACCGGTCGGAGAACACTGAAGCTTTCTTT | CAWHRSENTEAFF
TRBJ2-3 | 17 | NA | TRBD2 | TRBV7-9 | TGTGCCAGCAGCCTCGGGGGGGCGAATATGAGAACAGATACGCAGTATTTT | CASSLGGANMRTDTQYF
TRBJ1-1 | 15 | NA | TRBD1 | TRBV7-8 | TGTGCCAGCAGCTTTACAGGGGGCTTTAGCACTGAAGCTTTCTTT | CASSFTGGFSTEAFF
TRBJ1-2 | 15 | few | TRBD1 | TRBV7-2 | TGTGCCAGCAGCTTAGGGGCCCGACAGGGGGGTGGCTACACCTTC | CASSLGARQGGGYTF
TRBJ2-7 | 14 | NA | NA | TRBV2 | TGTGCCAGCAGTGACTTGGCCCGAGGGGGCGAGCAGTACTTC | CASSDLARGGEQYF
TRBJ2-2 | 15 | few | NA | TRBV9 | TGTGCCAGCAGCGCAGGTGGGTCGCGCACCGGGGAGCTGTTTTTT | CASSAGGSRTGELFF
TRBJ2-5 | 17 | NA | TRBD2 | TRBV5-4 | TGTGCCAGCAGCTTGTTTGGCCGCGGGGGGGACCAAGAGACCCAGTACTTC | CASSLFGRGGDQETQYF
TRBJ2-5 | 13 | few | NA | TRBV29-1 | TGCAGCGCCTTCCCGGGGCCTCAAGAGACCCAGTACTTC | CSAFPGPQETQYF
TRBJ1-1 | 18 | few | TRBD1 | TRBV7-6 | TGTGCCAGCAGCTTAGTAGCAGCGACAGGGGGCGCGGGGACTGAAGCTTTCTTT | CASSLVAATGGAGTEAFF
TRBJ2-5 | 13 | few | NA | TRBV9 | TGTGCCAGCAGCGATGGGGTGGGGCAGACCCAGTACTTC | CASSDGVGQTQYF
TRBJ1-3 | 13 | NA | NA | TRBV20-1 | TGCAGTGCGCCCGAATTCTCTGGAAACACCATATATTTT | CSAPEFSGNTIYF
TRBJ2-7 | 11 | few | NA | TRBV6-5 | TGTGCCAGGAGGACCACTCGATTGCAGTACTTC | CARRTTRLQYF
TRBJ2-3 | 13 | many | TRBD2 | TRBV29-1 | TGCAGCGTTGTACTAGCGGGGGGAGATACGCAGTATTTT | CSVVLAGGDTQYF
TRBJ1-1 | 15 | few | NA | TRBV7-9 | TGTGCCAGCAGCGGAGGACCTCGGATTTACACTGAAGCTTTCTTT | CASSGGPRIYTEAFF
TRBJ2-1 | 15 | few | NA | TRBV25-1 | TGTGCCAGCAGTGAATTATCGCAGGGTTCCAATGAGCAGTTCTTC | CASSELSQGSNEQFF